These 18 T cell receptor beta chains came from one sample sequenced in a study of T-cell reconstitution after alpha-beta-depleted transplantation in children. Using unique molecular identifiers, the investigators prepared the TCRbeta library. TCRdb itself ran the PCR reads through MiXCR, one entry per CDR3 protein. The data contain 220,000 or so distinct CDR3 sequences, less than 9% of them seen just once; the ten biggest clones take up 6.3%. Sequencing was performed on PBMCs, mostly from graft donor cells, taken 180 days after TCRalphabeta/CD19-depleted stem cell transplant. The receptors were sampled from a male patient younger than 18 who had a stem cell transplant for acute lymphoblastic leukemia, so the T cells may come from the graft donor.

This clonotype was recorded at least ten times. This chain joins TRBV5-4 and TRBJ2-1; 8 bases map to TRBD2. V lost 5 bases to trimming and J lost 8 bases; unmatched junction nucleotides: 9. The V gene's germline CDR1 is SGHNT and CDR2 YYREEE (reference sequence). The CDR3 totals 14 residues. CDR3 in DNA: TGTGCCAGCAGGGTAAGCGGGAGACCGCATGAGCAGTTCTTC. Residues: CASRVSGRPHEQFF.

This clonotype was observed at least ten times. The rearrangement uses TRBV12-3 or TRBV12-4 and TRBJ2-7; weak D call: TRBD1 (6 bases). This CDR3 has 14 amino acids. The ends were cut back, 5 bases at V and 3 bases at J, with 14 bases in the middle. The CDR3 DNA reads as TGTGCCAGCAGTCCCCACAGGGTCGGCTACGAGCAGTACTTC. Protein product: CASSPHRVGYEQYF.

This clonotype was counted ten times or more. This chain connects TRBV5-1 to TRBJ1-2; 9 bases align to TRBD1. The germline V gene has CDR1 SGHRS and CDR2 YFSETQ. Unmatched junction bases numbered 6, after V lost 4 bases and J lost 8 bases. The CDR3 consists of 13 residues. The CDR3 is CASSQDRGRGYTF. Written as DNA, the CDR3 is TGCGCCAGCAGCCAGGACAGGGGACGCGGCTACACCTTC.

This clonotype was detected many times. Mismatch with germline at one junction end may stem from a read error. The gene calls are TRBV6-5 and TRBJ2-2; 8 positions agree with TRBD2. Germline V gene lookup returns CDR1 MNHEY and CDR2 SVGAGI. CDR3 length equals 16 residues. CDR3 loop: CSSSYAAGGPPGELFF. The CDR3 DNA is TGTTCCAGCAGTTACGCGGCGGGGGGCCCCCCCGGGGAGCTGTTTTTT.

This clonotype appeared many times. The V call is TRBV7-8, the J call TRBJ1-5; D is uncertain. Germline V lookup: CDR1 SGHVS, CDR2 FQNEAQ. V was cut by 1 base and J by 1 base, with 8 bases left in between. The length of the CDR3 is 15 residues. The CDR3 sequence: CASSLVGTSNQPQHF. The CDR3 region has the DNA TGTGCCAGCAGCTTAGTGGGCACCAGCAATCAGCCCCAGCATTTT. The variable domain in full, completed from reference TRBV7-8 and TRBJ1-5, reads GAGVSQSPRYKVAKRGQDVALRCDPISGHVSLFWYQQALGQGPEFLTYFQNEAQLDKSGLPSDRFFAERPEGSVSTLKIQRTQQEDSAVYLCASSLVGTSNQPQHFGDGTRLSIL.

This clonotype was recorded at least ten times. The chain combines TRBV3-1 with TRBJ2-2, with D possibly being TRBD1 (5 bases). This CDR3 comprises 17 residues. The V gene's germline CDR1 is LGHDT and CDR2 YNNKEL (reference sequence). V was cut by 4 bases and J by 2 bases, with 17 bases left in between. CDR3 region: CASSLTPPQGNTGELFF. The CDR3, as DNA: TGTGCCAGCAGCCTAACCCCCCCCCAGGGAAACACCGGGGAGCTGTTTTTT.

This clonotype has ten or more counts. CDR3 nucleotides: TGTGCCGGGGAGGACCCCTACAATGAGCAGTTCTTC. Translation gives CAGEDPYNEQFF. The chain recombines TRBV2 with TRBJ2-1; D perhaps matches TRBD2 (6 bases). Trimming removed 11 bases at V and 2 bases at J, with 10 bases between. This CDR3 region has 12 residues. Germline-derived CDR1 and CDR2 are SNHLY and FYNNEI.

This clonotype showed up just a few times. The chain employs TRBV19 and TRBJ2-1, with 7 bases aligning to TRBD1. The trim removed 9 bases at V and 3 bases at J, leaving 8 bases unmatched. This CDR3 is 14 amino acids long. CDR1 and CDR2 (germline): LNHDA, SQIVND (reference sequence). The CDR3 sequence: CASTPQGFYNEQFF. Written as DNA, the CDR3 is TGTGCCAGCACACCACAGGGGTTCTACAATGAGCAGTTCTTC.

The sample holds many counts of this clonotype. This rearrangement joins TRBV10-3 to TRBJ1-1, with 8 bases identical to TRBD1. The CDR3 length is 16 residues. The trim removed 7 bases at V and 1 base at J, leaving 11 bases unmatched. In germline, CDR1 is ENHRY, CDR2 SYGVKD. The CDR3 loop reads CAIMGSSGTGNTEAFF. In nucleotides, the CDR3 is TGTGCCATCATGGGGTCCTCCGGGACAGGGAACACTGAAGCTTTCTTT.

This clonotype was seen repeatedly, ten times or more. The rearrangement links TRBV4-1 to TRBJ1-4; the D gene is possibly TRBD1 (5 bases). V was pared by 3 bases and J by 2 bases, with 16 bases between. This CDR3 has 17 residues. Germline assignment: CDR1 MGHRA and CDR2 YSYEKL. In DNA form, the CDR3 reads TGCGCCAGCAGCCAGGTCCGCGGTGGGACCACTAATGAAAAACTGTTTTTT. Its translation: CASSQVRGGTTNEKLFF.

This clonotype was recorded at least ten times. CDR3 region: CASSPRHFLSGNTIYF. CDR3 in DNA: TGTGCCAGCAGCCCACGACACTTCCTCTCTGGAAACACCATATATTTT. J is TRBJ1-3 and V is TRBV9, with D hard to call. The germline V and J ends were trimmed by 4 bases and 0 bases, with 14 bases remaining between them. The germline gives CDR1 SGDLS, CDR2 YYNGEE. The CDR3 is made up of 16 amino acids.

In this sample, this clonotype turned up many times. The V and J genes are TRBV28 and TRBJ2-7; no firm D call. The germline V gene encodes CDR1 MDHEN and CDR2 SYDVKM. The CDR3 consists of 14 residues. The ends were cut back, 5 bases at V and 0 bases at J, with 11 bases in the middle. The CDR3 loop is CASSLALSSYEQYF. The CDR3 DNA sequence: TGTGCCAGCAGTCTTGCCCTTAGCTCCTACGAGCAGTACTTC.

This clonotype was counted many times. The chain couples TRBV6-2 or TRBV6-3 to TRBJ2-7; D is perhaps TRBD1 (6 bases). CDR3 length: 16 residues. Germline V CDR1 and CDR2: MNHEY, SVGEGT. V lost 0 bases to trimming and J lost 3 bases, with 15 bases between them. The chain's CDR3 is CASSYSNAAGDYEQYF. The CDR3 DNA reads TGTGCCAGCAGTTACTCGAATGCGGCAGGGGACTACGAGCAGTACTTC.

Many counts were recorded for this clonotype. The rearrangement links TRBV20-1 to TRBJ2-3, with 9 bases identical to TRBD1. The V and J ends lost 5 bases and 3 bases, in that order; junction bases with no gene match: 0. The V gene's germline CDR1 is DFQATT and CDR2 SNEGSKA (reference sequence). The CDR3 contains 12 residues. The CDR3 DNA sequence: TGCAGTGCTGGGACAGGGACAGATACGCAGTATTTT. This gives the protein CSAGTGTDTQYF.

The rearrangement joins TRBV4-2 to TRBJ2-7; D possibly uses TRBD1 or TRBD2 (5 bases each). CDR3 length: 15 residues. Trimming pared 0 bases from V and 3 bases from J, leaving 12 bases between. Germline V gene lookup returns CDR1 LGHNA and CDR2 YNFKEQ. CDR3 in amino acids: CASSQDPGAGYEQYF. The DNA of the CDR3 is TGTGCCAGCAGCCAAGACCCCGGGGCAGGCTACGAGCAGTACTTC.

A note on this clonotype: This may be a read error, as it is one base from a much larger clone. This chain joins TRBV28 and TRBJ2-7; 8 bases agree with TRBD2. Trimming took 6 bases from V and 10 from J; bases not matched to a gene: 17. The V gene's germline CDR1 is MDHEN and CDR2 SYDVKM. The CDR3 length is 15 residues. The CDR3, as DNA: TGTGCCAGCAGACCTACCCACGGGGGGGCCCCCGACCAGTACTTC. This gives the protein CASRPTHGGAPDQYF.

This clonotype was found many times. The genes are TRBV20-1 and TRBJ1-4; D not certain. Germline lookup yields CDR1 DFQATT and CDR2 SNEGSKA (reference sequence). This CDR3 has 13 residues. V lost 1 base and J lost 5, with 8 bases in between. CDR3 nucleotides: TGCAGTGCTAGAGGCGGCAGCAATGAAAAACTGTTTTTT. Its protein is CSARGGSNEKLFF.

The chain uses TRBV15 and TRBJ2-1, with D tentatively TRBD1 (6 bases). The CDR3 has 16 residues. Germline CDR1 is LNHNV and CDR2 is YYDKDF (reference sequence). Trimming removed 0 bases at V and 3 bases at J, with 12 bases between. CDR3 coding DNA: TGTGCCACCAGCAGAGATTGGGACACCAGCTACAATGAGCAGTTCTTC. It translates to CATSRDWDTSYNEQFF.